This TCR beta chain stems from a study of shared clonotypes between healthy human individuals. The V and J ends lost 3 bases and 0 bases, in that order; junction bases with no gene match: 6. This CDR3 is 16 amino acids long. CDR1 is MNHNS and CDR2 is SASEGT in the germline V gene. The repertoire was sequenced with immunoSEQ multiplex PCR; TCRdb's copy has only in-frame clones and lacks some. Counted here are fewer than 150,000 clones, about 67% occurring once; the ten biggest clones make up roughly 24%. The chain uses TRBV6-1 and TRBJ2-7; 9 bases fit TRBD2. The origin of this receptor is a woman under 40 in good health. The sequenced sample was memory CD8+ T cells sorted from blood. Subset denoted: CD45RO+ cells pooled with CCR7-negative TemRA cells. CDR3 nucleotides: TGTGCCAGCAGTGAGCAGGCGGGAGGGCCCTCCTACGAGCAGTACTTC. Its protein is CASSEQAGGPSYEQYF.